Listed below are T cell receptor beta chains from one sample, sequenced in a study of blood T cells in healthy people across ages. TCRdb fed the 5' RACE reads into MiXCR, producing one record per CDR3 protein. The sample includes more than 1,400,000 distinct CDR3 sequences, about 43% of them seen just once. The sequenced sample was blood. Receptor source: a woman between 18 and 29 years old in good health. CDR3s include the opening cysteine and the closing phenylalanine or tryptophan.

TRBV11-2 CASSLDGHPTGELFF
TRBV6-6 CASSSWTNSYNEQFF
TRBV6-6 CASSYEVGAGYEQYF
TRBV2 CASRALAGGHSYNEQFF
TRBV6-5 CASSDGLAGVSYF
TRBV7-9 CASSFTGPGMTEAFF
TRBV20-1 CSAFADGNTEAFF
TRBV27 CACSPDGFIDEKLFF
TRBV4-2 CASSQVGNMNTEAFF
TRBV5-1 CASTYPGQRRYEQYF
TRBV5-1 CASSPPSGTPPDTQYF
TRBV19 CASSIGQNNQPQHF
TRBV7-9 CASSPRRGRSYEQYF
TRBV6-2/TRBV6-3 CASSRTWRDDYNEQFF
TRBV6-5 CASSPADRGGNQPQHF
TRBV7-3 CASSFQGANNEQFF
TRBV7-9 CASSPYSRTGGNQPQHF
TRBV27 CASSLSGDRPYSPLHF
TRBV10-3 CAISDRERNTEAFF
TRBV7-6 CASSKKPGLAGGTNTGELFF
TRBV20-1 CSAVDSGRVGEQFF
TRBV6-2/TRBV6-3 CASSKRGSLLNYGYTF